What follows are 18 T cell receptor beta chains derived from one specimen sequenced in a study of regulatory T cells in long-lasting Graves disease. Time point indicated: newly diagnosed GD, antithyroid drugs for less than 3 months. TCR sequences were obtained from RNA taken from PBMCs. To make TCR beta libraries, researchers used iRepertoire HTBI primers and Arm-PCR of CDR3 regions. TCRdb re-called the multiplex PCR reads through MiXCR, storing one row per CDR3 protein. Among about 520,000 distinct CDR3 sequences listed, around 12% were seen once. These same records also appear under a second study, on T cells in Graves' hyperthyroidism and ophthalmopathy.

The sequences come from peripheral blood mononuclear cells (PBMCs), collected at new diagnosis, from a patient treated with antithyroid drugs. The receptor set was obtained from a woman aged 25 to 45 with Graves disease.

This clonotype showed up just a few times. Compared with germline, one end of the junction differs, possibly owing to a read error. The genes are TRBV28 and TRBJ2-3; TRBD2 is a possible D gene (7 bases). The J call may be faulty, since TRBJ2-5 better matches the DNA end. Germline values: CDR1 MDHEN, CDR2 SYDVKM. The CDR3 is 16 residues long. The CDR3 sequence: CASSLSIRGGEETQYF. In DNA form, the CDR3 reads TGTGCCAGCAGCTTATCAATCAGGGGAGGGGAGGAGACCCAGTACTTC.

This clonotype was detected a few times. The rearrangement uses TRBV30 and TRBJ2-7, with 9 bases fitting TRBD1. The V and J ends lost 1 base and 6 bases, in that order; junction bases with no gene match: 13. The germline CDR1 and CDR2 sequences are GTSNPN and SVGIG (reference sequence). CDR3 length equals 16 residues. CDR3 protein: CAWSARRDRAGSEQYF. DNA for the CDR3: TGTGCCTGGAGTGCCCGCCGGGACAGGGCTGGGTCCGAGCAGTACTTC.

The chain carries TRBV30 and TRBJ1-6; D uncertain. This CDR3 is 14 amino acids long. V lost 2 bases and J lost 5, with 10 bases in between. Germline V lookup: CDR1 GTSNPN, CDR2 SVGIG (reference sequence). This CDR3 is CAWSLVDDNSPLHF. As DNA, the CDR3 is TGTGCCTGGAGTCTCGTGGACGATAATTCACCCCTCCACTTT.

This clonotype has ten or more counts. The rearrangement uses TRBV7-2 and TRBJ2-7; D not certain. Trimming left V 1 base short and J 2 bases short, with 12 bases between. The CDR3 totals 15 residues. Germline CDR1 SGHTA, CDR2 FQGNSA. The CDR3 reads CASSLGGFNAYEQYF. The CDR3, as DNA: TGTGCCAGCAGCTTAGGGGGTTTTAATGCCTACGAGCAGTACTTC.

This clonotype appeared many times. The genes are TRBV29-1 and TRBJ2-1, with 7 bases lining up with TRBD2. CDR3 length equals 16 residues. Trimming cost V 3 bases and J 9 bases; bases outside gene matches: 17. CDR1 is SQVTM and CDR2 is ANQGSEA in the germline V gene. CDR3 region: CSVDNVLAVHTREQFF. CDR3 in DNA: TGCAGCGTTGATAACGTGCTAGCGGTACATACCCGTGAGCAGTTCTTC.

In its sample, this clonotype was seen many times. Here the CDR3 reads CASSPMAQASGANVLTF. CDR3 nucleotides: TGTGCCAGCAGCCCCATGGCACAAGCCTCTGGGGCCAACGTCCTGACTTTC. The rearrangement links TRBV11-2 to TRBJ2-6; D is undetermined. The germline CDR1 and CDR2 sequences are SGHAT and FQNNGV. V shed 5 bases and J shed 0 bases, with 14 bases lying between them. The CDR3 consists of 17 residues.

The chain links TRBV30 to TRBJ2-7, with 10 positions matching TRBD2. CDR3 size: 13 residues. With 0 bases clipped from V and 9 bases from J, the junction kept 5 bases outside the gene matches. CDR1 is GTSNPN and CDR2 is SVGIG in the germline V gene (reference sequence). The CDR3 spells CAWSVVAGGRQYF. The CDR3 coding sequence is TGTGCCTGGAGTGTGGTAGCGGGAGGACGGCAGTACTTC.

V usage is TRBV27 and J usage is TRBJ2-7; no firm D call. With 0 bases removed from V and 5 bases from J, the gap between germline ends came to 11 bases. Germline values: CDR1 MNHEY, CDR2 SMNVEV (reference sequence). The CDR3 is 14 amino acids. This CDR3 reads CASSLSTRSHEQYF. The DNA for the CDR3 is TGTGCCAGCAGTTTATCGACCAGATCTCACGAGCAGTACTTC.

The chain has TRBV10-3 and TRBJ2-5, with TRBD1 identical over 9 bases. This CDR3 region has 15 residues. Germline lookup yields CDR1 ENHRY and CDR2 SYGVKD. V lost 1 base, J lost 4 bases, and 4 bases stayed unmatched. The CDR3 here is CAISEWTGETETQYF. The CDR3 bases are TGTGCCATCAGTGAGTGGACAGGGGAGACAGAGACCCAGTACTTC.

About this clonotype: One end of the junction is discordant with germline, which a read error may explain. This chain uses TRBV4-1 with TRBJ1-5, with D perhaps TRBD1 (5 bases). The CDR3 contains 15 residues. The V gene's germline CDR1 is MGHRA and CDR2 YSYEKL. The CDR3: CSSSQSQGLNQPQHF. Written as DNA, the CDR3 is TGCTCCAGCAGCCAATCCCAGGGTTTGAATCAGCCCCAGCATTTT.

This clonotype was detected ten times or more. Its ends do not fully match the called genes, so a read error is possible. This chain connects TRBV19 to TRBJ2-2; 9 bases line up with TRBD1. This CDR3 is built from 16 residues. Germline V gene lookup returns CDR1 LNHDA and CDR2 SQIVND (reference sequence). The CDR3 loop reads CASNILGQGDTGELFF. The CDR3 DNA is TGTGCCAGTAATATATTGGGACAGGGTGATACCGGGGAGCTGTTTTTT.

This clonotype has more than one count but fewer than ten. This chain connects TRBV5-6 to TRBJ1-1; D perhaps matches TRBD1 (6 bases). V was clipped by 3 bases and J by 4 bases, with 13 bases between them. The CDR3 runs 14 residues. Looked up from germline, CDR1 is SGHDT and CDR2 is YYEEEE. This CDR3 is CASSWGQGLTEAFF. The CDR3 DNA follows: TGTGCCAGCAGCTGGGGCCAGGGGCTCACTGAAGCTTTCTTT.

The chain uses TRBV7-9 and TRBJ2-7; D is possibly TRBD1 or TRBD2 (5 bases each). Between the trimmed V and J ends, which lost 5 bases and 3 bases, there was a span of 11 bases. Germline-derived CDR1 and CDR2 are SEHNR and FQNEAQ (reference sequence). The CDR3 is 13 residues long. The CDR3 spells CASSQGPDYEQYF. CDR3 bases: TGTGCCAGCAGCCAGGGACCAGACTACGAGCAGTACTTC.

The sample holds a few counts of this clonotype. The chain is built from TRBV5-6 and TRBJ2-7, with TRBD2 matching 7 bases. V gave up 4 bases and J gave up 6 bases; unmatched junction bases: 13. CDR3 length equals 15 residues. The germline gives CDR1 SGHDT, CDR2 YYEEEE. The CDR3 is CASSPLGGSGLEQYF. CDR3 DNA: TGTGCCAGCAGCCCCCTGGGAGGGAGCGGTCTCGAGCAGTACTTC. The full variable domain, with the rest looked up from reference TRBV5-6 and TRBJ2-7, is DAGVTQSPTHLIKTRGQQVTLRCSPKSGHDTVSWYQQALGQGPQFIFQYYEEEERQRGNFPDRFSGHQFPNYSSELNVNALLLGDSALYLCASSPLGGSGLEQYFGPGTRLTVT.

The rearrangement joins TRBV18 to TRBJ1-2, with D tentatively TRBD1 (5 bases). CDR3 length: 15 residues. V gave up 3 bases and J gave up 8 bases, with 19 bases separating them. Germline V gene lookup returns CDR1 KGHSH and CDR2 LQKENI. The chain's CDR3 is CASSPRSAGSRGYTF. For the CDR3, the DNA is TGTGCCAGCTCACCGAGGTCGGCAGGGTCGAGAGGCTACACCTTC.

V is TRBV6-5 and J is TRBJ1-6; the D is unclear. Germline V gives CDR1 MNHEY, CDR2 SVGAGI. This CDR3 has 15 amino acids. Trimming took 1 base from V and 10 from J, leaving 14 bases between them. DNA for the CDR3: TGTGCCAGCAGTTACTATCGGGCCACACGATCACCCCTCCACTTT. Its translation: CASSYYRATRSPLHF.

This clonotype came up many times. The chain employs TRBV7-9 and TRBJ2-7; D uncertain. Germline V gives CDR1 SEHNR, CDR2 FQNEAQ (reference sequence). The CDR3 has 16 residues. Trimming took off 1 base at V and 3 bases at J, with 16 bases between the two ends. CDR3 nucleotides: TGTGCCAGCAGCTTAGTCTTTCGAGACGTGGACTACGAGCAGTACTTC. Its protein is CASSLVFRDVDYEQYF. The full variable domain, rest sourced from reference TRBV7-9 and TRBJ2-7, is DTGVSQNPRHKITKRGQNVTFRCDPISEHNRLYWYRQTLGQGPEFLTYFQNEAQLEKSRLLSDRFSAERPKGSFSTLEIQRTEQGDSAMYLCASSLVFRDVDYEQYFGPGTRLTVT.

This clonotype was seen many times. CDR3 DNA: TGTGCCAGCTCACCACCCGGATCTAGCTATGGCTACACCTTC. Translated: CASSPPGSSYGYTF. V and J are TRBV18 and TRBJ1-2; D remains unclear. Trimming removed 0 bases at V and 4 bases at J, with 9 bases between. The germline V gene encodes CDR1 KGHSH and CDR2 LQKENI. The CDR3 covers 14 residues.